Below are 10 T cell receptor beta chains sequenced from a single sample in a study of regulatory T cells in long-lasting Graves disease. Through Arm-PCR of CDR3 regions and iRepertoire HTBI primers, TCR beta libraries were built. TCRdb passed the multiplex PCR reads through MiXCR, listing each CDR3 protein once. Of a few hundred thousand distinct CDR3 sequences in the sample, less than 20% were seen once. As to time point: newly diagnosed GD, antithyroid drugs for less than 3 months. PBMC-derived RNA was used for the TCR library. These same data were also listed under a study on T cells in Graves' hyperthyroidism and ophthalmopathy.

This specimen consisted of peripheral blood mononuclear cells (PBMCs), obtained at new diagnosis, from a patient treated with antithyroid drugs. The source of these receptors is a woman aged 25 to 39 with Graves disease.

The chain combines TRBV7-2 with TRBJ2-3, with 9 positions matching TRBD2. In germline, CDR1 is SGHTA, CDR2 FQGNSA. V gave up 1 base and J gave up 9 bases; unmatched junction bases: 2. The CDR3 runs to 13 residues. The CDR3 reads CASSLDLAGTQYF. DNA of the CDR3: TGTGCCAGCAGCTTAGACCTAGCGGGAACGCAGTATTTT.

This clonotype occurred many times. This chain joins TRBV20-1 and TRBJ1-1, with D unclear. The CDR3 covers 14 residues. The germline CDR1 and CDR2 sequences are DFQATT and SNEGSKA (reference sequence). With 0 bases removed from V and 0 bases from J, the gap between germline ends came to 8 bases. The CDR3 DNA sequence: TGCAGTGCTAGAGATACGGCAGTGAACACTGAAGCTTTCTTT. Its protein is CSARDTAVNTEAFF.

Details on this clonotype: This may be a read error, as it is one base from a much larger clone. This chain joins TRBV19 and TRBJ1-4, with TRBD1 identical over 8 bases. CDR3 length: 16 residues. Germline CDR1 is LNHDA and CDR2 is SQIVND (reference sequence). V gave up 6 bases and J gave up 7 bases; unmatched junction bases: 13. This chain's CDR3 is CASSADRVPGGEKLFF. The DNA for the CDR3 is TGTGCCAGTAGCGCGGACAGGGTTCCTGGGGGTGAAAAACTGTTTTTT.

This clonotype was counted only a few times. V is TRBV9 and J is TRBJ2-7; 7 nucleotides align to TRBD2. Trimming removed 4 bases from V and 3 bases from J; junction bases left unmatched: 10. In germline, CDR1 is SGDLS, CDR2 YYNGEE. The CDR3 sequence is 15 residues long. CDR3 in amino acids: CASSPGGSHVYEQYF. CDR3 DNA sequence: TGTGCCAGCAGCCCCGGGGGGAGTCATGTCTACGAGCAGTACTTC.

This clonotype was observed at least ten times. The chain combines TRBV28 with TRBJ1-6, with D maybe TRBD1 (5 bases). V lost 3 bases and J lost 10, with 13 bases in between. CDR1 and CDR2 (germline): MDHEN, SYDVKM. The length of the CDR3 is 14 residues. The CDR3 loop is CASSFIQGASPLHF. Written as DNA, the CDR3 is TGTGCCAGCAGTTTTATCCAGGGAGCCTCACCCCTCCACTTT.

This clonotype was detected many times. The V and J genes are TRBV18 and TRBJ1-1; D not certain. V lost 5 bases, J lost 0 bases, and 7 bases lay in between. Germline CDR1 KGHSH, CDR2 LQKENI. This CDR3 has 13 residues. This chain's CDR3 is CASSAKMNTEAFF. The DNA of the CDR3 is TGTGCCAGCTCAGCAAAAATGAACACTGAAGCTTTCTTT.

This clonotype was counted ten times or more. The chain is built from TRBV7-2 and TRBJ2-7; 11 bases align to TRBD2. CDR3 length: 14 amino acids. The J segment lost 6 bases and the V segment lost 5 bases, leaving 6 bases of the junction unmatched. Germline values: CDR1 SGHTA, CDR2 FQGNSA. The CDR3 region has the DNA TGTGCCAGCAGCATTCCGGGACTAGCGGCCGAGCAGTACTTC. Residues: CASSIPGLAAEQYF.

This clonotype came up many times. The chain links TRBV7-9 to TRBJ2-6; 9 bases agree with TRBD1. The CDR3 length is 17 residues. Looked up from germline, CDR1 is SEHNR and CDR2 is FQNEAQ (reference sequence). V shed 5 bases and J 0 bases; nucleotides not matched to a gene: 5. The CDR3 spells CASSPGQGSSGANVLTF. For the CDR3, the DNA is TGTGCCAGCAGCCCGGGACAGGGATCCTCTGGGGCCAACGTCCTGACTTTC.

This clonotype was observed many times. The V call is TRBV20-1, the J call TRBJ2-5; 12 positions match TRBD2. The CDR3 has 14 residues. From germline, CDR1 is DFQATT and CDR2 SNEGSKA (reference sequence). V was pared by 6 bases and J by 5 bases, with 7 bases of the junction left unmatched. The CDR3 coding sequence is TGCAGTGCACCCCTAGCGGGGGGGGCCGAGACCCAGTACTTC. As protein: CSAPLAGGAETQYF.

This clonotype was found many times. The chain combines TRBV20-1 with TRBJ2-3; the D call may be TRBD1 or TRBD2 (5 bases each). The CDR3 is 14 amino acids. V lost 6 bases and J 4 bases, leaving 17 bases between the germline ends. CDR1 and CDR2 (germline): DFQATT, SNEGSKA (reference sequence). CDR3 DNA: TGCAGTGCGGGGGACCGCACCCTGGCAGATACGCAGTATTTT. Translated: CSAGDRTLADTQYF.